The clone carrying this TCR beta chain was counted once. The antigen remains undetermined. The sample is drawn from a study of shared clonotypes between healthy human individuals. The method was immunoSEQ multiplex PCR; TCRdb's version includes in-frame clones alone and lacks a portion of them. The repertoire has approximately 500,000 clones, 95% to 97% of them found once; the top ten carry approximately 0.062%. Findings and caveats of the study: Non-shared clonotypes showed lower generation probabilities than clonotypes common to all four donors.

Trimming cost V 3 bases and J 8 bases, with 14 bases left between them. The CDR3 contains 14 residues. Germline-derived CDR1 and CDR2 are MDHEN and SYDVKM. V and J are TRBV28 and TRBJ1-3; TRBD1 is a possible D gene (5 bases). The sequenced sample consisted of naive CD4+ T cells sorted from blood. The subset: CD45RA+ positively selected. The sequence was obtained from a woman aged 30 to 39 in good health. CDR3 protein: CASSLLQGADTIYF. The CDR3 bases are TGTGCCAGCAGTTTGTTGCAGGGTGCTGACACCATATATTTT.